These 28 T cell receptor beta chains were all obtained from the same sample, sequenced in a study of blood T cell repertoires in COVID-19. The repertoire was sequenced with immunoSEQ multiplex PCR; TCRdb's copy has only in-frame clones and lacks some. The data show some 370,000 clones, roughly four fifths seen once. Material: PBMCs or T cells enriched from blood (not recorded which). The receptors come from a woman between 45 and 60 years old who had recovered from COVID-19.

J is TRBJ2-1 and V is TRBV5-1; maybe TRBD2 (6 bases). Germline assignment: CDR1 SGHRS and CDR2 YFSETQ. The CDR3 has 15 residues. V gave up 0 bases and J gave up 7 bases, with 14 bases separating them. Here the CDR3 DNA reads TGCGCCAGCAGCTTGGCCCCGGCGGGGAATAATGAGCAGTTCTTC. This translates into CASSLAPAGNNEQFF.

This chain uses TRBV4-3 with TRBJ2-1; D may be TRBD1 (8 bases). Trimming took 0 bases from V and 7 from J, leaving 19 bases between them. This CDR3 contains 17 residues. Germline V gene data show CDR1 as LGHNA and CDR2 as YSLEER. The CDR3 protein is CASSQDRAGTGKNEQFF. CDR3 DNA sequence: TGCGCCAGCAGCCAAGATAGAGCGGGGACAGGTAAAAATGAGCAGTTCTTC.

The chain combines TRBV19 with TRBJ1-1; weak D call: TRBD1 (5 bases). The CDR3 consists of 15 residues. Between the trimmed V and J ends, which lost 3 bases and 2 bases, there was a span of 13 bases. Germline V lookup: CDR1 LNHDA, CDR2 SQIVND (reference sequence). CDR3 amino acids: CASSIVGVDNTEAFF. The CDR3 coding sequence is TGTGCCAGTAGTATTGTAGGGGTGGATAACACTGAAGCTTTCTTT. The complete variable domain, with remaining parts taken from reference TRBV19 and TRBJ1-1, reads DGGITQSPKYLFRKEGQNVTLSCEQNLNHDAMYWYRQDPGQGLRLIYYSQIVNDFQKGDIAEGYSVSREKKESFPLTVTSAQKNPTAFYLCASSIVGVDNTEAFFGQGTRLTVV.

V is TRBV6-5 and J is TRBJ1-2, with a tentative D call TRBD1 (5 bases). This CDR3 contains 14 residues. The V end lost 6 bases, the J end lost 4 bases, and 15 bases lay between the germline ends. Germline CDR1 MNHEY, CDR2 SVGAGI. The CDR3 region has the DNA TGTGCCAGCAGCCCCCGGGGGTCCATCTATGGCTACACCTTC. This codes for CASSPRGSIYGYTF.

This clone appeared once. V usage is TRBV7-3 and J usage is TRBJ2-2; TRBD1 aligns across 8 bases. The V gene end was trimmed by 2 bases and the J gene end by 6 bases; junction bases not matched to a gene: 5. CDR3 length: 15 residues. Germline lookup yields CDR1 SGHTA and CDR2 FQGTGA. CDR3 loop: CASSLDRGGAGELFF. The CDR3 nucleotides are TGTGCCAGCAGCTTAGACAGGGGCGGCGCCGGGGAGCTGTTTTTT. Filled out from reference TRBV7-3 and TRBJ2-2, the complete variable domain reads GAGVSQTPSNKVTEKGKYVELRCDPISGHTALYWYRQSLGQGPEFLIYFQGTGAADDSGLPNDRFFAVRPEGSVSTLKIQRTERGDSAVYLCASSLDRGGAGELFFGEGSRLTVL.

The chain is built from TRBV4-1 and TRBJ1-1; 9 bases agree with TRBD1. Germline V gene lookup returns CDR1 MGHRA and CDR2 YSYEKL. This CDR3 comprises 16 residues. With V trimmed by 3 bases and J by 10 bases, 15 bases remained unmatched. CDR3 in DNA: TGCGCCAGCAGCCAGGATGAGATACAGGGGGCTCAGATAGCTTTCTTT. The encoded protein is CASSQDEIQGAQIAFF.

This clone appeared a few times. The chain recombines TRBV2 with TRBJ1-1; 9 nucleotides align to TRBD1. V lost 10 bases and J lost 2; bases outside the gene matches: 5. The CDR3 sequence is 13 residues long. From germline, CDR1 is SNHLY and CDR2 FYNNEI. CDR3 bases: TGTGCCATTTCGGGACAGGGAAACACTGAAGCTTTCTTT. Its translation: CAISGQGNTEAFF.

The chain combines TRBV7-2 with TRBJ1-2; D is perhaps TRBD1 (6 bases). CDR3 length: 14 amino acids. Germline-derived CDR1 and CDR2 are SGHTA and FQGNSA. V gave up 1 base and J gave up 5 bases, with 11 bases separating them. CDR3: CASSLDRARYGYTF. CDR3 sequence (DNA): TGTGCCAGCAGCTTAGACAGGGCGCGGTATGGCTACACCTTC.

The V gene is TRBV10-3, the J gene TRBJ2-5; D is possibly TRBD1 (5 bases). The ends were cut back, 6 bases at V and 4 bases at J, with 12 bases in the middle. Germline V lookup: CDR1 ENHRY, CDR2 SYGVKD. The CDR3 extends over 13 amino acids. For the CDR3, the DNA is TGTGCCATCAGGGGGCAGGGCACAGAGACCCAGTACTTC. Translated: CAIRGQGTETQYF.

V and J are TRBV14 and TRBJ1-2, with D possibly TRBD1 on 6 matching bases. The germline V and J ends were trimmed by 1 base and 6 bases, with 9 bases remaining between them. Germline V gene data show CDR1 as SGHDN and CDR2 as FVKESK. CDR3 length equals 13 residues. The CDR3 loop reads CASSQVGGNGYTF. The DNA of the CDR3 is TGTGCCAGCAGCCAAGTTGGGGGCAATGGCTACACCTTC.

J is TRBJ1-5 and V is TRBV20-1; D may be TRBD1 (5 bases). The V gene lost 3 bases and the J gene lost 6 bases, with 15 bases spanning the gap. The germline gives CDR1 DFQATT, CDR2 SNEGSKA (reference sequence). CDR3 length: 14 amino acids. The CDR3 loop reads CSASTTGSLQPQHF. The CDR3 bases are TGCAGTGCTAGTACCACAGGATCTCTTCAGCCCCAGCATTTT.

The V gene is TRBV19, the J gene TRBJ1-3; D is unclear. CDR1 and CDR2 from the germline V gene are LNHDA and SQIVND (reference sequence). Trimming removed 8 bases from V and 3 bases from J, with 11 bases in between. There are 13 residues in the CDR3. The CDR3 loop is CASGVIGGNTIYF. The DNA of the CDR3 is TGTGCCAGTGGAGTAATAGGTGGAAACACCATATATTTT.

The CDR3 nucleotides read TGTGCCAGCAGGGCGGCAAACGACGAAAAACTGTTTTTT. Its translation is CASRAANDEKLFF. The genes are TRBV28 and TRBJ1-4, with D unclear. The V end was cut by 6 bases, the J end by 8 bases, with 13 bases between. The length of the CDR3 is 13 residues. Germline loops: CDR1 MDHEN, CDR2 SYDVKM. Drawing the rest from reference TRBV28 and TRBJ1-4, the complete variable domain is DVKVTQSSRYLVKRTGEKVFLECVQDMDHENMFWYRQDPGLGLRLIYFSYDVKMKEKGDIPEGYSVSREKKERFSLILESASTNQTSMYLCASRAANDEKLFFGSGTQLSVL.

The chain links TRBV5-8 to TRBJ2-5, with TRBD2 matching over 7 bases. The CDR3 contains 13 residues. The germline V gene encodes CDR1 SGHTS and CDR2 YDEGEE. The ends lost 2 bases at V and 4 bases at J; junction bases unmatched: 2. The CDR3 DNA follows: TGTGCCAGCAGCTTCCCGGGGGGAGAGACCCAGTACTTC. Translated: CASSFPGGETQYF.

The rearrangement uses TRBV3-1 (or the pseudogene TRBV3-2) and TRBJ2-1; 11 positions agree with TRBD2. The CDR3 totals 18 residues. The germline V gene has CDR1 LGHDT and CDR2 YNNKEL (reference sequence). Trimming took 0 bases from V and 5 from J; bases not matched to a gene: 9. CDR3 DNA sequence: TGTGCCAGCAGCCAAGATTGGAAACTAGCGGGAGTTAACAATGAGCAGTTCTTC. This encodes CASSQDWKLAGVNNEQFF.

This rearrangement joins TRBV5-6 to TRBJ1-4, with TRBD1 matching over 10 bases. After removal of 4 bases from V and 3 bases from J, the junction contained 6 bases not matched to a gene. CDR3 size: 16 residues. The germline gives CDR1 SGHDT, CDR2 YYEEEE. This CDR3 reads CASSGTGDISNEKLFF. The CDR3 DNA reads TGTGCCAGCAGCGGGACAGGGGACATCTCTAATGAAAAACTGTTTTTT.

CDR3 in DNA: TGCGCCAGCAGCCAAGAAAGGGGCCAGCCCCAGCATTTT. Its protein product is CASSQERGQPQHF. V gene TRBV4-3 combines with J gene TRBJ1-5, with D possibly TRBD1 on 5 matching bases. The CDR3 covers 13 residues. Trimming removed 0 bases from V and 7 bases from J, with 7 bases in between. Looked up from germline, CDR1 is LGHNA and CDR2 is YSLEER.

The table lists this clone with a few counts. The J gene is TRBJ1-2, the V gene TRBV7-9; D possibly corresponds to TRBD1 (5 bases). Germline loops: CDR1 SEHNR, CDR2 FQNEAQ (reference sequence). Trimming left V 5 bases short and J 5 bases short, with 18 bases between. CDR3 length: 15 amino acids. The chain's CDR3 is CASSPTSWRTYGYTF. In DNA form, the CDR3 reads TGTGCCAGCAGCCCCACGTCCTGGCGGACATATGGCTACACCTTC. Full variable domain (outside the CDR3, taken from reference TRBV7-9 and TRBJ1-2): DTGVSQNPRHKITKRGQNVTFRCDPISEHNRLYWYRQTLGQGPEFLTYFQNEAQLEKSRLLSDRFSAERPKGSFSTLEIQRTEQGDSAMYLCASSPTSWRTYGYTFGSGTRLTVV.

The chain employs TRBV4-3 and TRBJ1-1; 8 bases fit TRBD1. V shed 1 base, J shed 3 bases, and the junction held 4 bases outside the gene matches. This CDR3 comprises 15 residues. Germline V gives CDR1 LGHNA, CDR2 YSLEER. DNA for the CDR3: TGCGCCAGCAGCCAAGCCCCGACAGGGGACACTGAAGCTTTCTTT. Translated, it gives CASSQAPTGDTEAFF.

The V and J genes are TRBV6-5 and TRBJ1-1; possible D gene TRBD1, 6 bases. The CDR3 runs 15 residues. CDR1 MNHEY and CDR2 SVGAGI come from the germline V gene. V gave up 7 bases and J gave up 1 base, with 16 bases separating them. DNA of the CDR3: TGTGCCAGCACCAAAACAGGGCTTCGGAACACTGAAGCTTTCTTT. Amino acid sequence: CASTKTGLRNTEAFF.

The chain joins TRBV14 to TRBJ1-2; 7 bases fit TRBD1. The V gene's germline CDR1 is SGHDN and CDR2 FVKESK. The CDR3 totals 14 residues. V lost 1 base, J lost 8 bases, and 7 bases stayed unmatched. CDR3 residues: CASSQVRAGGGYTF. In DNA form, the CDR3 reads TGTGCCAGCAGCCAAGTACGGGCAGGGGGAGGCTACACCTTC.

This rearrangement joins TRBV3-1 (or the pseudogene TRBV3-2) to TRBJ1-2, with D tentatively TRBD1 (5 bases). The germline CDR1 and CDR2 sequences are LGHDT and YNNKEL (reference sequence). The CDR3 loop spans 16 amino acids. V gave up 4 bases and J gave up 4 bases, with 19 bases separating them. CDR3 nucleotides: TGTGCCAGCAGCCCACAGGCGGGGCAGGGCAGCTATGGCTACACCTTC. Translation: CASSPQAGQGSYGYTF.

The chain links TRBV14 to TRBJ1-2; no clear D. Deletions cut 3 bases from V and 8 bases from J, with 10 bases between. The CDR3 sequence is 12 residues long. The germline gives CDR1 SGHDN, CDR2 FVKESK. The CDR3 DNA is TGTGCCAGCAGCCAGGGGAGGTGGGGCTACACCTTC. This codes for CASSQGRWGYTF.

This clone has just a few counts. The J gene is TRBJ2-1, the V gene TRBV10-1; 10 nucleotides line up with TRBD2. V trimming: 7 bases; J trimming: 5 bases; junction bases outside the gene matches: 17. The CDR3 extends over 18 amino acids. The V gene's germline CDR1 is WNHNN and CDR2 SYGVQD (reference sequence). The CDR3 here is CASNPPHLAGEGNNEQFF. DNA for the CDR3: TGCGCCAGCAATCCTCCCCACCTAGCGGGAGAAGGTAACAATGAGCAGTTCTTC.

CDR3 sequence (DNA): TGTGCCAGCAGCCTCAAGATAGGGGCAGGTGAAAAACTGTTTTTT. Translating it yields CASSLKIGAGEKLFF. The rearrangement joins TRBV7-9 to TRBJ1-4; D is possibly TRBD1 (5 bases). V lost 5 bases, J lost 7 bases, and 17 bases lay in between. Germline CDR1 and CDR2: SEHNR and FQNEAQ (reference sequence). The CDR3 runs 15 residues.

The rearrangement joins TRBV24-1 to TRBJ2-3; weak D call: TRBD1 (5 bases). V lost 2 bases, J lost 4 bases, and 12 bases lay in between. CDR1 KGHDR and CDR2 SFDVKD come from the germline V gene. The CDR3 is 15 amino acids. CDR3 protein: CATSDSRRQPDTQYF. The DNA for the CDR3 is TGTGCCACCAGTGATTCGAGGAGACAGCCAGATACGCAGTATTTT.

The chain uses TRBV7-9 and TRBJ2-7, with a weak D call TRBD1 (6 bases). The CDR3 consists of 14 residues. V was pared by 5 bases and J by 6 bases, with 17 bases between. From germline, CDR1 is SEHNR and CDR2 FQNEAQ (reference sequence). CDR3 bases: TGTGCCAGCAGCCGGGACATCCGGCGCGCCGAGCAGTACTTC. Its translation is CASSRDIRRAEQYF.

The J gene is TRBJ1-1, the V gene TRBV30; no clear D gene. The V and J ends lost 0 bases and 0 bases respectively, with 11 bases between them. Looked up from germline, CDR1 is GTSNPN and CDR2 is SVGIG (reference sequence). The CDR3 loop spans 15 amino acids. The CDR3 reads CAWSVKQSMNTEAFF. CDR3 DNA sequence: TGTGCCTGGAGTGTAAAACAGAGCATGAACACTGAAGCTTTCTTT. The full variable domain, its missing parts supplied by reference TRBV30 and TRBJ1-1, is SQTIHQWPATLVQPVGSPLSLECTVEGTSNPNLYWYRQAAGRGLQLLFYSVGIGQISSEVPQNLSASRPQDRQFILSSKKLLLSDSGFYLCAWSVKQSMNTEAFFGQGTRLTVV.